This TCR beta chain was captured by sequencing in a study of CD8 T cells in Susac syndrome. V trimming: 5 bases; J trimming: 4 bases; junction bases outside the gene matches: 14. The CDR3 totals 18 residues. Germline V CDR1 and CDR2: SGHAT, FQDESV (reference sequence). To note about this clonotype: Its antigen remains unidentified.

An amount of RNA that ranged from roughly 0.5 to 1 ug was reverse transcribed with random hexamers. A single record per CDR3 protein comes from TCRdb applying MiXCR to the immunoSEQ multiplex PCR reads. The table has around 150,000 distinct CDR3 sequences, approximately 95% seen once; the top ten hold about 0.18%. Findings and caveats of the study: Susac syndrome CD8+ repertoires were clonally expanded, most strongly in CD8+ TEMRA cells. Total CD8+ repertoires held some 15 Susac-specific public clones, while CD8+ TEMRA repertoires held five. The study admitted that it had a relatively small number of individuals in its TCR sequencing and HLA analysis.

In blood CD8+ and CD4+ T cells, TCR beta underwent sequencing. The chain uses TRBV11-1 and TRBJ2-3, with TRBD2 identical over 11 bases. The sample taken for sequencing was CD8+ T cells from PBMCs. The sequence was obtained from a human donor with Susac syndrome. The CDR3 sequence: CASSHVGTSGTGADTQYF. The CDR3 DNA is TGTGCCAGCAGCCACGTCGGGACTAGCGGAACTGGGGCAGATACGCAGTATTTT. The variable domain in full, completed from reference TRBV11-1 and TRBJ2-3, reads EAEVAQSPRYKITEKSQAVAFWCDPISGHATLYWYRQILGQGPELLVQFQDESVVDDSQLPKDRFSAERLKGVDSTLKIQPAELGDSAMYLCASSHVGTSGTGADTQYFGPGTRLTVL.